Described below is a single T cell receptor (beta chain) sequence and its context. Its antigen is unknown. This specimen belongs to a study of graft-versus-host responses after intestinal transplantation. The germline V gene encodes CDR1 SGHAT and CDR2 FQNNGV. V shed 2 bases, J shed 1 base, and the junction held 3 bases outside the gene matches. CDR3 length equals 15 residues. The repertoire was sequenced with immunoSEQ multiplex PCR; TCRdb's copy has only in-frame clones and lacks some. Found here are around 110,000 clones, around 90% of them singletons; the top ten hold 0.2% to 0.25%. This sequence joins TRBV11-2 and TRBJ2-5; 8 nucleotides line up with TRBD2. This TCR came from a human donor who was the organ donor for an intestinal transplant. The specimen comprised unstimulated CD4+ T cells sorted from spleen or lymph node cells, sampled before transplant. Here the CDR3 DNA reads TGTGCCAGCAGCTTAAATGCGGGGGGCCAAGAGACCCAGTACTTC. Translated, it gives CASSLNAGGQETQYF.